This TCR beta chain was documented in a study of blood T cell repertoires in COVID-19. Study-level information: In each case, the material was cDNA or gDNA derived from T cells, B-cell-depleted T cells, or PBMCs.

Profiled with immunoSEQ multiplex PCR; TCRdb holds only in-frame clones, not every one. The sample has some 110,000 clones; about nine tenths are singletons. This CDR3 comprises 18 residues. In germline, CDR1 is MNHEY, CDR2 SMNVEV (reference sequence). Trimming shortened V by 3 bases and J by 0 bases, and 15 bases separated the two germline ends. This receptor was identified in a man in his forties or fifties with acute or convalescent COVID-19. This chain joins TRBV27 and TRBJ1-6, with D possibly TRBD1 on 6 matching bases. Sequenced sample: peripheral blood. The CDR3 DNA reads TGTGCCAGCAGTTTTTGGGGGCCCCCGAGCTCCTATAATTCACCCCTCCACTTT. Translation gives CASSFWGPPSSYNSPLHF.